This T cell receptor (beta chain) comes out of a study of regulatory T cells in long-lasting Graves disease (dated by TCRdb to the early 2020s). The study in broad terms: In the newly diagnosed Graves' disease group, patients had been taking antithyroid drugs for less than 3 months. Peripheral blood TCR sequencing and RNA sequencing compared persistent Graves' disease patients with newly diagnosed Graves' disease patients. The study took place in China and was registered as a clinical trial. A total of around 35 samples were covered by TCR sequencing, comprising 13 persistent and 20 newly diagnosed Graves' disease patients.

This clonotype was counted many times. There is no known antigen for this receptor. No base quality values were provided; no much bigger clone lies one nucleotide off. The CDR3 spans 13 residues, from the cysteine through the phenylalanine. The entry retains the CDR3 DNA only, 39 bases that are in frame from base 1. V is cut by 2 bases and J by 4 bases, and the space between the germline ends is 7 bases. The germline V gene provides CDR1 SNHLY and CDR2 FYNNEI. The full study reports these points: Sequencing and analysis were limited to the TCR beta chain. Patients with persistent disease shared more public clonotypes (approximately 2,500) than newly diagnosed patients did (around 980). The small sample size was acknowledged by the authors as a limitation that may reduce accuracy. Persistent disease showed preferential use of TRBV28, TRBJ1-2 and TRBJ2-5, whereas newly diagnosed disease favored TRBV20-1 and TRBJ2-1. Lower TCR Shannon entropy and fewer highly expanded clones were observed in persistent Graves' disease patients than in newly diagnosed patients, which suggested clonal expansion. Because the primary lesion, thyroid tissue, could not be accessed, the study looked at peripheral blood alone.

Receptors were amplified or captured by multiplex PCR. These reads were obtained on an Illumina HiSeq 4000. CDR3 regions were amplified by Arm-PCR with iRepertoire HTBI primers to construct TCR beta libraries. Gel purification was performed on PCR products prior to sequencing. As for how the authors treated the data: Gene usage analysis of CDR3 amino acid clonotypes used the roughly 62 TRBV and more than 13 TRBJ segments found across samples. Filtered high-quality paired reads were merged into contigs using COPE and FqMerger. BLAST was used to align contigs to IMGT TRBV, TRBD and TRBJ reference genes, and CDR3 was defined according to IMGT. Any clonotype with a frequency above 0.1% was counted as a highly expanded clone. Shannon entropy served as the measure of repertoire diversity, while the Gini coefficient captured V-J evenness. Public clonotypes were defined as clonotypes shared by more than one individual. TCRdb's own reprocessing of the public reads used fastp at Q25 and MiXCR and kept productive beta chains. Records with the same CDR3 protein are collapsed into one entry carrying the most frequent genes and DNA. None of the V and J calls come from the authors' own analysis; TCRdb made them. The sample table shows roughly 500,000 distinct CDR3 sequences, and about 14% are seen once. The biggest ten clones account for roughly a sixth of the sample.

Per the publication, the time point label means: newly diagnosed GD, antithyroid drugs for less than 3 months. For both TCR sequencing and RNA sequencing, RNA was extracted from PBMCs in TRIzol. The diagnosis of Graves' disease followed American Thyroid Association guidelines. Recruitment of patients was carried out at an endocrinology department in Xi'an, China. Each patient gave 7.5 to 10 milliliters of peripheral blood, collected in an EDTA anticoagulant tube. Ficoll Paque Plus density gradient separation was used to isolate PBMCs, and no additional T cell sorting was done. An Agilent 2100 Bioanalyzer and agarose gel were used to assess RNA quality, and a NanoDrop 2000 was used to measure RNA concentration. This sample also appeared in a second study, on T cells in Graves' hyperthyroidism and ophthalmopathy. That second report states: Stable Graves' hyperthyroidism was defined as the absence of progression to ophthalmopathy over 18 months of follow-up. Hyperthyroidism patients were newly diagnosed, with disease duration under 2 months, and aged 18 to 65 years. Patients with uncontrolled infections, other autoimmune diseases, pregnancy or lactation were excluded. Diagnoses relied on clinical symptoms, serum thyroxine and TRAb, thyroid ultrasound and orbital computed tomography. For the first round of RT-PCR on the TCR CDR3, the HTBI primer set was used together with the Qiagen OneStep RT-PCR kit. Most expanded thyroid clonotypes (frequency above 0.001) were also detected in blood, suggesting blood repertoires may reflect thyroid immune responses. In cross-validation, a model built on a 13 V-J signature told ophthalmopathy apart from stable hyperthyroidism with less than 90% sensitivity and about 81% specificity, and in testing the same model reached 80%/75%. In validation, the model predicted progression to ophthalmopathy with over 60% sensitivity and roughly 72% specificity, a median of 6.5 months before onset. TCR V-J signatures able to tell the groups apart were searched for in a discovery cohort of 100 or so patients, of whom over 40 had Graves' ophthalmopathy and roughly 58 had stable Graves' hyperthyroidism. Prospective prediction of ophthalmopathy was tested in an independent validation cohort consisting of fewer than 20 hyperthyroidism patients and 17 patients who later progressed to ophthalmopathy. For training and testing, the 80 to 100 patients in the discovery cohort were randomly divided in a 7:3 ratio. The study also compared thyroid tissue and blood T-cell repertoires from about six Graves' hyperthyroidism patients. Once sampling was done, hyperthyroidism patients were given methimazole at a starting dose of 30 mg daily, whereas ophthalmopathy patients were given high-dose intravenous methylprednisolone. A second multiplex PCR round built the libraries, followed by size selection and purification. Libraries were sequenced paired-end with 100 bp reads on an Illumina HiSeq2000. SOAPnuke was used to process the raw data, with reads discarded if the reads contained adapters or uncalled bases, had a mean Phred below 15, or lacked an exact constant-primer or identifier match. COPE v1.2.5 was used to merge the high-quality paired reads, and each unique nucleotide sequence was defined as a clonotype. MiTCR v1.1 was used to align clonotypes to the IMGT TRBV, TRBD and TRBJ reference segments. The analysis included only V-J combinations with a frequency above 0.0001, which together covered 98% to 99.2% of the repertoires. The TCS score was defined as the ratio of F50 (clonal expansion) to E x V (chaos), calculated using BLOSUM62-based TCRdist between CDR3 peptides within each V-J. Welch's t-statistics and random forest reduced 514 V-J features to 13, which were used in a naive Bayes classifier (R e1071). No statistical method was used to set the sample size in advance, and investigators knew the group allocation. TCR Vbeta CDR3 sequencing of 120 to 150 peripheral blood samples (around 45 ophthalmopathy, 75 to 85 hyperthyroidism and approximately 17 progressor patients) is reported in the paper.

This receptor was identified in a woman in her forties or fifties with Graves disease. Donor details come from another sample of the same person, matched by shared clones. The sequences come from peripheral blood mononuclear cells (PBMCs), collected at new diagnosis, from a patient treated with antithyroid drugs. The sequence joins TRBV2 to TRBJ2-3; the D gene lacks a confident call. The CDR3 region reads CASSEFGPDTQYF. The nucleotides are TGTGCCAGCAGTGAATTTGGCCCAGATACGCAGTATTTT.